Listed here are 21 T cell receptor beta chains from one sample, sequenced in a study of beta chain features in type 1 diabetes. The study's findings and limits: Patients with Type 1 diabetes showed moderately but significantly shorter TCRB CDR3s in all four CD4+ subsets.

Their antigen targets remain unknown. The isolated RNA, all of it, was reverse transcribed, so expressed TCRB transcripts were what got sequenced. Using immunoSEQ multiplex PCR, the repertoire was profiled, and TCRdb retains in-frame clones only, with some absent. The table records almost 350,000 clones, approximately 9.7% of them present only once. The sequenced sample was central memory CD4+ T cells from blood. The source is a man aged 25-40 years with type 1 diabetes.

This clone occurred many times. The J gene is TRBJ2-1, the V gene TRBV6-1; 11 nucleotides match TRBD1. Germline V gene sequence: CDR1 MNHNS, CDR2 SASEGT. This CDR3 is built from 15 residues. With 5 bases clipped from V and 3 bases from J, the junction kept 3 bases outside the gene matches. The DNA for the CDR3 is TGTGCCAGCAGTCAAGGGACAGGGGGCTACAATGAGCAGTTCTTC. It yields the protein CASSQGTGGYNEQFF.

The chain combines TRBV13 with TRBJ2-3; D is uncertain. The CDR3 contains 13 residues. The germline V and J ends were trimmed by 6 bases and 1 base, with 8 bases remaining between them. CDR1 PRHDT and CDR2 FYEKMQ come from the germline V gene (reference sequence). The CDR3 protein is CASRFLRTDTQYF. The CDR3 nucleotides read TGTGCCAGCAGGTTCCTTCGCACAGATACGCAGTATTTT.

The J gene is TRBJ1-1, the V gene TRBV11-2; 7 positions agree with TRBD1. The CDR3 totals 15 residues. Germline loops: CDR1 SGHAT, CDR2 FQNNGV. V shed 5 bases and J 1 base; nucleotides not matched to a gene: 7. CDR3: CASSLRQGENTEAFF. The DNA for the CDR3 is TGTGCCAGCAGCCTGAGACAGGGCGAGAACACTGAAGCTTTCTTT.

The table lists this clone with a few counts. The chain is built from TRBV27 and TRBJ2-5, with TRBD1 matching over 8 bases. The CDR3 has 15 amino acids. Germline lookup yields CDR1 MNHEY and CDR2 SMNVEV (reference sequence). V shed 3 bases, J shed 4 bases, and the junction held 7 bases outside the gene matches. CDR3 sequence: CASSLADRVGETQYF. In DNA, the CDR3 is TGTGCCAGCAGTTTGGCGGACAGGGTAGGAGAGACCCAGTACTTC.

This clone was found a few times. This chain links TRBV11-2 with TRBJ1-2; 10 bases map to TRBD1. The V segment lost 5 bases and the J segment 5 bases; nucleotides outside the gene matches: 2. CDR1 and CDR2 from the germline V gene are SGHAT and FQNNGV. The CDR3 has 13 residues. The chain's CDR3 is CASSTGQGYGYTF. Here the CDR3 DNA reads TGTGCCAGCAGCACGGGACAGGGGTATGGCTACACCTTC.

This clone was seen ten or more times. This chain uses TRBV9 with TRBJ2-7; 12 bases are shared with TRBD1. Germline assignment: CDR1 SGDLS and CDR2 YYNGEE. The CDR3 totals 15 residues. V was clipped by 3 bases and J by 8 bases; unmatched bases: 9. The CDR3 loop reads CASSEAGTGGLQQYF. The CDR3 DNA follows: TGTGCCAGCAGCGAGGCCGGGACAGGGGGCCTACAGCAGTACTTC.

This clone has only a few counts. Other nucleotide sequences from this sample produce the same CDR3. The chain links TRBV11-2 to TRBJ2-7; unclear D gene. The germline CDR1 and CDR2 sequences are SGHAT and FQNNGV. Trimming removed 1 base at V and 0 bases at J, with 10 bases between. There are 15 residues in the CDR3. The CDR3 region has the DNA TGTGCCAGCAGCTTAGGGGTCCGGAGCTCCTACGAGCAGTACTTC. As protein: CASSLGVRSSYEQYF.

This clone was recorded a few times. The V gene is TRBV18, the J gene TRBJ1-2, with 8 bases aligning to TRBD1. The CDR3 is made up of 14 amino acids. Per germline, CDR1 KGHSH and CDR2 LQKENI. V gave up 3 bases and J gave up 8 bases; unmatched junction bases: 8. DNA for the CDR3: TGTGCCAGCTCACCGGGACAGGAGTCCTCGGGCTACACCTTC. Protein product: CASSPGQESSGYTF. The full variable domain, rest sourced from reference TRBV18 and TRBJ1-2, is NAGVMQNPRHLVRRRGQEARLRCSPMKGHSHVYWYRQLPEEGLKFMVYLQKENIIDESGMPKERFSAEFPKEGPSILRIQQVVRGDSAAYFCASSPGQESSGYTFGSGTRLTVV.

This clone was counted only a few times. This chain links TRBV9 with TRBJ1-2, with D unresolved. Trimming left V 0 bases short and J 0 bases short, with 3 bases between. The CDR3 is 13 amino acids. From germline, CDR1 is SGDLS and CDR2 YYNGEE. CDR3 DNA sequence: TGTGCCAGCAGCGTAGATCCTAACTATGGCTACACCTTC. Its translation is CASSVDPNYGYTF. The full variable domain, rest sourced from reference TRBV9 and TRBJ1-2, is DSGVTQTPKHLITATGQRVTLRCSPRSGDLSVYWYQQSLDQGLQFLIQYYNGEERAKGNILERFSAQQFPDLHSELNLSSLELGDSALYFCASSVDPNYGYTFGSGTRLTVV.

The chain recombines TRBV7-9 with TRBJ2-3; 7 bases agree with TRBD2. The V gene's germline CDR1 is SEHNR and CDR2 FQNEAQ (reference sequence). The trim removed 4 bases at V and 1 base at J, leaving 5 bases unmatched. The CDR3 has 15 amino acids. The DNA of the CDR3 is TGTGCCAGCAGCTCCCGACGGGGGGGCACAGATACGCAGTATTTT. Its protein product is CASSSRRGGTDTQYF.

The chain uses TRBV19 and TRBJ1-1; weak D call: TRBD1 (6 bases). The V and J ends lost 4 bases and 3 bases respectively, with 15 bases between them. The CDR3 is 15 amino acids. CDR1 is LNHDA and CDR2 is SQIVND in the germline V gene (reference sequence). CDR3 nucleotides: TGTGCCAGTAGTACCTCGGACAGAGCCTACACTGAAGCTTTCTTT. Its protein product is CASSTSDRAYTEAFF. The full variable domain, its missing parts supplied by reference TRBV19 and TRBJ1-1, is DGGITQSPKYLFRKEGQNVTLSCEQNLNHDAMYWYRQDPGQGLRLIYYSQIVNDFQKGDIAEGYSVSREKKESFPLTVTSAQKNPTAFYLCASSTSDRAYTEAFFGQGTRLTVV.

This clone was seen at least ten times. V gene TRBV10-2 combines with J gene TRBJ2-4; 9 bases align to TRBD2. From germline, CDR1 is WSHSY and CDR2 SAAADI. Trimming removed 5 bases from V and 1 base from J; junction bases left unmatched: 0. The CDR3 has 14 residues. The CDR3, as DNA: TGCGCCAGCAGTAGCGGGGGGGCCAAAAACATTCAGTACTTC. Its protein is CASSSGGAKNIQYF.

The chain uses TRBV10-1 and TRBJ2-3, with 8 nucleotides matching TRBD2. Losses at the gene ends were 6 bases for V and 2 bases for J; bases not matched to a gene: 7. The germline gives CDR1 WNHNN, CDR2 SYGVQD (reference sequence). The CDR3 has 15 residues. This CDR3 is CASRSGTSPTDTQYF. The CDR3, as DNA: TGCGCCAGCAGGTCTGGGACTAGTCCCACAGATACGCAGTATTTT.

This clone turned up a few times. This same CDR3 is encoded by further DNA sequences in the sample. V gene TRBV29-1 combines with J gene TRBJ1-2; D remains ambiguous. V lost 3 bases to trimming and J lost 7 bases, with 3 bases between them. CDR1 is SQVTM, CDR2 ANQGSEA, per germline. The CDR3 is 9 amino acids. DNA for the CDR3: TGCAGCGTTGATGGTGGCTACACCTTC. Its translation is CSVDGGYTF.

This clone was found a few times. This chain connects TRBV7-2 to TRBJ2-2, with 9 positions matching TRBD2. V dropped 1 base and J dropped 6; count of bases not matched to a gene: 9. Germline CDR1 reads SGHTA; CDR2 reads FQGNSA. The CDR3 spans 17 residues. The CDR3 DNA reads TGTGCCAGCAGCTTAGTCGGCGGGGGGGCCTGGCCCGGGGAGCTGTTTTTT. Encoded protein: CASSLVGGGAWPGELFF.

The chain recombines TRBV7-2 with TRBJ2-7; D ambiguous. Trimming shortened V by 5 bases and J by 2 bases, and 13 bases separated the two germline ends. CDR3 length equals 14 residues. Germline loops: CDR1 SGHTA, CDR2 FQGNSA. The CDR3 DNA is TGTGCCAGCAGCACCGGAGACCGTGCCTACGAGCAGTACTTC. Its protein is CASSTGDRAYEQYF.

This clone has just a few counts. The rearrangement uses TRBV4-3 and TRBJ2-7; D is ambiguous. V lost 0 bases, J lost 0 bases, and 6 bases lay in between. This CDR3 contains 14 residues. CDR1 and CDR2 (germline): LGHNA, YSLEER. CDR3 sequence (DNA): TGCGCCAGCAGCCAAGAAGGCGCCTCCTACGAGCAGTACTTC. It codes for CASSQEGASYEQYF.

This clone turned up a few times. V gene TRBV7-9 combines with J gene TRBJ2-3, with 9 positions matching TRBD1. Per the germline V gene, CDR1 is SEHNR and CDR2 is FQNEAQ (reference sequence). This CDR3 has 16 amino acids. With V trimmed by 4 bases and J by 6 bases, 11 bases remained unmatched. CDR3 amino acids: CASSSDSGTGSDTQYF. DNA for the CDR3: TGTGCCAGCAGCTCGGATTCCGGGACAGGGTCTGATACGCAGTATTTT.

This clone turned up a few times. The chain carries TRBV6-5 and TRBJ2-3; D remains unclear. Germline assignment: CDR1 MNHEY and CDR2 SVGAGI. The CDR3 runs 12 residues. Trimming pared 2 bases from V and 6 bases from J, leaving 6 bases between. The CDR3 spells CASSYPPDTQYF. In DNA, the CDR3 is TGTGCCAGCAGTTACCCGCCCGATACGCAGTATTTT.

This chain connects TRBV7-2 to TRBJ2-1, with D possibly matching TRBD2 (6 bases). This CDR3 is built from 15 residues. Trimming left V 1 base short and J 4 bases short, with 11 bases between. Germline CDR1 and CDR2: SGHTA and FQGNSA. The CDR3 sequence: CASSLVVGGYNEQFF. CDR3 in DNA: TGTGCCAGCAGCTTAGTAGTGGGGGGTTACAATGAGCAGTTCTTC.

This chain joins TRBV18 and TRBJ2-6; D not resolved. CDR1 KGHSH and CDR2 LQKENI come from the germline V gene. Trimming left V 0 bases short and J 1 base short, with 7 bases between. This CDR3 region has 16 residues. CDR3 amino acids: CASSPPTLSGANVLTF. CDR3 coding DNA: TGTGCCAGCTCACCACCGACACTGTCTGGGGCCAACGTCCTGACTTTC.